These T cell receptor beta chains were read from a single sample in a study of T-cell reconstitution after alpha-beta-depleted transplantation in children. TCRdb reprocessed the PCR reads with MiXCR, giving one entry per CDR3 protein. This sample carries hundreds of thousands of distinct CDR3 sequences, roughly a tenth of them seen once, and the ten largest clones take just over 2%. Source: PBMCs, taken before TCRalphabeta/CD19-depleted stem cell transplant. These receptors were collected from a child aged 2-15 years with inherited bone marrow failure, due to receive a stem cell transplant. Both conserved end residues are part of each CDR3. A D gene is named only where the DNA matches it firmly. The listing skips clone size in some rows; elsewhere it reads once, few, many or a size class.

TRBV24-1	-	many	TRBJ2-1	TGTGCCACCAGTGACCCGGGGTCTCCTTTGAGCTCCTACAATGAGCAGTTCTTC	CATSDPGSPLSSYNEQFF
TRBV27	-	few	TRBJ2-5	TGTGCCAGCAGTTTATCACGTGGGAGTCAGACCCAGTACTTC	CASSLSRGSQTQYF
TRBV3-1	-	many	TRBJ2-2	TGTGCCAGCAGCCTATACAGTGGGACCGGGGAGCTGTTTTTT	CASSLYSGTGELFF
TRBV20-1	TRBD2	many	TRBJ2-7	TGCAGTGCTAGAGAACTAGCGGGTAGCTTCTTATACGAGCAGTACTTC	CSARELAGSFLYEQYF
TRBV29-1	TRBD2	many	TRBJ2-5	TGCAGCGTTGTGGTAGCGGGAATGTACCAAGAGACCCAGTACTTC	CSVVVAGMYQETQYF
TRBV7-9	-	-	TRBJ1-1	TGTGCCAGCAGCCCCCGTGGGGGGGCCACTGAAGCTTTCTTT	CASSPRGGATEAFF
TRBV5-5	-	many	TRBJ1-1	TGTGCCAGCAGCTTGATCAGGGAGACTGAAGCTTTCTTT	CASSLIRETEAFF
TRBV7-8	TRBD2	many	TRBJ2-1	TGTGCCAGCAGCCACCCCCGGCCTAGCGGGTCCTACAATGAGCAGTTCTTC	CASSHPRPSGSYNEQFF
TRBV7-2	-	many	TRBJ1-5	TGTGCCAGCAGCTTCACCTCGTGGCCCCAGCATTTT	CASSFTSWPQHF
TRBV27	TRBD1	many	TRBJ1-2	TGTGCCAGCAGTTCAGGGGACAGGGGCGGGTGGTATGGCTACACCTTC	CASSSGDRGGWYGYTF
TRBV12-3/TRBV12-4	TRBD1	many	TRBJ2-3	TGTGCCAGCAGAAGGACAGGGGGGAACCCAGATACGCAGTATTTT	CASRRTGGNPDTQYF
TRBV20-1	TRBD1	many	TRBJ2-3	TGCAGTGTCTTTTCGGACAGGGGTTCTGGAGATACGCAGTATTTT	CSVFSDRGSGDTQYF
TRBV28	-	many	TRBJ2-5	TGTGCCAGCAGTTCTCAGAACCAAGAGACCCAGTACTTC	CASSSQNQETQYF
TRBV7-2	-	few	TRBJ2-1	TGTGCCAGCAGCTTGGACAGGGACTACTACAATGAGCAGTTCTTC	CASSLDRDYYNEQFF
TRBV20-1	-	few	TRBJ2-5	TGCAGTGCCCCTCCCGCGGGAAGGGATGAGACCCAGTACTTC	CSAPPAGRDETQYF
TRBV4-3	-	many	TRBJ2-4	TGCGCCAGCAGCCAAGACCGGGTGAGGGGAAACATTCAGTACTTC	CASSQDRVRGNIQYF
TRBV7-9	-	few	TRBJ1-2	TGTGCCAGCAGCTTAGCCCGATCGATGACAAACTATGGCTACACCTTC	CASSLARSMTNYGYTF
TRBV4-3	-	many	TRBJ1-3	TGCGCCAGCAGCCAAGATCTCAGGGTTTACTCTGGAAACACCATATATTTT	CASSQDLRVYSGNTIYF
TRBV30	-	few	TRBJ1-2	TGTGCCTGGAGTGTACGGGACACCGATGGCTACACCTTC	CAWSVRDTDGYTF
TRBV12-3/TRBV12-4	TRBD2	few	TRBJ2-1	TGTGCCAGCTGCCTCCTTATGGCTAGCGGGAGAAGGCCCTACAATGAGCAGTTCTTC	CASCLLMASGRRPYNEQFF
TRBV6-2/TRBV6-3	-	many	TRBJ1-6	TGTGCCAGCAGTTACTTCGGGGACCCTAATTCACCCCTCCACTTT	CASSYFGDPNSPLHF
TRBV6-6	-	many	TRBJ2-7	TGTGCCAGCAGTTACGGGGACATATACGAGCAGTACTTC	CASSYGDIYEQYF
TRBV19	TRBD2	many	TRBJ2-1	TGTGCCAGTAGACCGCGGGAGAGCTCCTACAATGAGCAGTTCTTC	CASRPRESSYNEQFF
TRBV11-2	-	-	TRBJ1-6	TGTGCCAGCAGCTTAGATTTCGGGGGGTCCTCACCCCTCCACTTT	CASSLDFGGSSPLHF
TRBV6-5	TRBD2	many	TRBJ2-3	TGTGCCAGCAGTTACTCGATCCCCCGGACTAGCGGGTCCCCAGGCACGCAGTATTTT	CASSYSIPRTSGSPGTQYF
TRBV20-1	-	many	TRBJ1-1	TGCAGTGCCACCCTGGGACATCTGAACACTGAAGCTTTCTTT	CSATLGHLNTEAFF
TRBV5-6	-	-	TRBJ2-7	TGTGCCAGCAGCTTGCCGGGAAAGGGATACGAGCAGTACTTC	CASSLPGKGYEQYF
TRBV27	-	many	TRBJ2-2	TGTGCCAGCAGTTCTCCGGACTGGGACACCGGGGAGCTGTTTTTT	CASSSPDWDTGELFF
TRBV18	-	-	TRBJ1-4	TGTGCCAGCTCCCAAGGGACTTTTGAAAAACTGTTTTTT	CASSQGTFEKLFF